The clone carrying this T cell receptor beta chain was seen ten or more times. What it binds is unknown. The CDR3 is 15 residues long. The germline V gene has CDR1 SEHNR and CDR2 FQNEAQ (reference sequence). The V and J ends lost 5 bases and 0 bases, in that order; junction bases with no gene match: 0. The record originates from a study of identical twins. Study observations and caveats: Insertions ran lower in abundant cord blood beta clonotypes, though not in memory repertoires. Out-of-frame beta chain sequences displayed weaker excess sharing between twins. Cross-sectional statistical analysis was relied on for the conclusions, without the same donors being followed.

TCRdb re-called the 5' RACE reads through MiXCR, storing one row per CDR3 protein. The table records 270,000 or so distinct CDR3 sequences, about 8.3% of them present only once. These same records also appear under a second study, on yellow fever vaccine responses in identical twins.

The chain employs TRBV7-9 and TRBJ2-7, with TRBD2 matching 14 bases. This receptor was identified in a woman aged 18-29 years in good health. Sequencing was done on a sample of CD8+ T cells sorted from blood. The CDR3 DNA sequence: TGTGCCAGCAGCGGGACTAGCGGGAGCTCCTACGAGCAGTACTTC. Its translation: CASSGTSGSSYEQYF.